In this sample, the clone carrying this T cell receptor (beta chain) turned up many times. The antigen remains undetermined. The source of the sample is a study of CD8 T cells in ankylosing spondylitis. Overall study results and limits: Typical of ankylosing spondylitis blood, it appeared, was a TCR beta motif of several highly homologous variants. Matched synovial fluid from ankylosing spondylitis patients was reported to be enriched for disease-linked clones.

Each CDR3 protein gets one entry after TCRdb re-called the 5' RACE reads with MiXCR. The table shows 200,000 or so distinct CDR3 sequences, with 15% to 20% occurring only once. Losses at the gene ends were 4 bases for V and 4 bases for J; bases not matched to a gene: 4. Germline lookup yields CDR1 SQVTM and CDR2 ANQGSEA. This CDR3 comprises 14 residues. The chain uses TRBV29-1 and TRBJ2-2; 9 bases are a match to TRBD2. The TCR comes from a male donor aged 10 to 35 with ankylosing spondylitis or in good health (not recorded which). The sequencing input was blood, either unsorted or a sorted T cell fraction (not recorded which). This CDR3 is CSVVSGSITGELFF. CDR3 in DNA: TGCAGCGTTGTTAGCGGGAGTATCACCGGGGAGCTGTTTTTT.